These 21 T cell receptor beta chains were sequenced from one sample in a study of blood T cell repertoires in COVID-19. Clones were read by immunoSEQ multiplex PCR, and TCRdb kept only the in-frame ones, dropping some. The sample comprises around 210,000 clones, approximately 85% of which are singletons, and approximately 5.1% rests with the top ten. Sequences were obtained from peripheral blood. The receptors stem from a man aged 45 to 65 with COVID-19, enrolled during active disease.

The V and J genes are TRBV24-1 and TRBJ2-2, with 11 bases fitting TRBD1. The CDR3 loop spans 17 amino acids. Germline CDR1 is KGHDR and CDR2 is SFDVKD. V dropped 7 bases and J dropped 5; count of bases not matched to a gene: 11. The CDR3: CATSYGQGAKRTGELFF. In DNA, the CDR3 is TGTGCCACCAGCTACGGACAGGGGGCAAAAAGGACCGGGGAGCTGTTTTTT.

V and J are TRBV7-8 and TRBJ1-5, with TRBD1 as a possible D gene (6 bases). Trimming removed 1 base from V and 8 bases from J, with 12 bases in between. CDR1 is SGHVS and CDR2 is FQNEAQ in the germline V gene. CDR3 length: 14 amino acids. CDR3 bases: TGTGCCAGCAGCTTAGTACAGGGTAAAGAGCCCCAGCATTTT. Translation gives CASSLVQGKEPQHF.

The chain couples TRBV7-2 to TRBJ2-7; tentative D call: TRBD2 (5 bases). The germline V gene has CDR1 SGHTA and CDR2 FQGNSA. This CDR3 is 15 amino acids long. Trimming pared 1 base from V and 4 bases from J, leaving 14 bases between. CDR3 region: CASSLVGLGPYEQYF. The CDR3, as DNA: TGTGCCAGCAGCTTAGTTGGACTGGGTCCTTACGAGCAGTACTTC.

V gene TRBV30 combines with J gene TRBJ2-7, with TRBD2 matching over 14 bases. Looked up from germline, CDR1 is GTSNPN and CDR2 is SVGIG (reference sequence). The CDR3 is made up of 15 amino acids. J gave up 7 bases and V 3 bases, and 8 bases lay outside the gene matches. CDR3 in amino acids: CAWRWTSGGQGEQYF. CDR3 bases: TGTGCCTGGAGATGGACTAGCGGGGGGCAGGGAGAGCAGTACTTC.

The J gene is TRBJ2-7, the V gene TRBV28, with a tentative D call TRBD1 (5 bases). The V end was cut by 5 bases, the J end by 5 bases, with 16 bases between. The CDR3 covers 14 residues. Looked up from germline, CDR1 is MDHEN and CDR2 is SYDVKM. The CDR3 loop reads CASSVLKGIHEQYF. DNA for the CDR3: TGTGCCAGCAGTGTTTTAAAGGGGATCCACGAGCAGTACTTC.

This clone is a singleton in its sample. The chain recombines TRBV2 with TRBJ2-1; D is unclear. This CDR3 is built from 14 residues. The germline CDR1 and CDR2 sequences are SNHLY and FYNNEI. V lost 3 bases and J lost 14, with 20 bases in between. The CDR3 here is CASSEVKHYRREFF. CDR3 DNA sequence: TGTGCCAGCAGTGAGGTTAAGCACTACCGTCGAGAGTTCTTC. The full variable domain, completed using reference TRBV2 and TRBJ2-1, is EPEVTQTPSHQVTQMGQEVILRCVPISNHLYFYWYRQILGQKVEFLVSFYNNEISEKSEIFDDQFSVERPDGSNFTLKIRSTKLEDSAMYFCASSEVKHYRREFFGPGTRLTVL.

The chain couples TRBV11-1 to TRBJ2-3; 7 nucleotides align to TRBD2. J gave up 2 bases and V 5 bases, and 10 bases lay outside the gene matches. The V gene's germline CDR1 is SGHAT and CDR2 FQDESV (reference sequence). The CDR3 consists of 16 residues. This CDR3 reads CASSLWGAGNTDTQYF. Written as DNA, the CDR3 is TGTGCCAGCAGCCTTTGGGGAGCGGGGAACACAGATACGCAGTATTTT.

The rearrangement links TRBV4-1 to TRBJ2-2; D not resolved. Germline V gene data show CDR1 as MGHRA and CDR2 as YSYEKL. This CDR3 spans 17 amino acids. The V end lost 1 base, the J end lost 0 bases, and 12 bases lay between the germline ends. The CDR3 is CASSQGRIASNTGELFF. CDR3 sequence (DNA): TGCGCCAGCAGCCAAGGGAGAATAGCCTCGAACACCGGGGAGCTGTTTTTT.

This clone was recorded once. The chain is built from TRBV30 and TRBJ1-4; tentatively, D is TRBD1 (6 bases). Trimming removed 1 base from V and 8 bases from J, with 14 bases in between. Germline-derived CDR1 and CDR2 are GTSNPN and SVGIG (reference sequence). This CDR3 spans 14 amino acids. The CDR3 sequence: CAWSAPGEGEKLFF. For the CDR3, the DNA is TGTGCCTGGAGTGCACCAGGGGAGGGGGAAAAACTGTTTTTT.

For the CDR3, the DNA is TGTGCCAGTAGACAGGACACCGCTAACTATGGCTACACCTTC. Translated, it gives CASRQDTANYGYTF. The chain uses TRBV19 and TRBJ1-2, with D possibly TRBD1 on 5 matching bases. Germline V lookup: CDR1 LNHDA, CDR2 SQIVND (reference sequence). Trimming took off 6 bases at V and 0 bases at J, with 11 bases between the two ends. The CDR3 loop spans 14 amino acids.

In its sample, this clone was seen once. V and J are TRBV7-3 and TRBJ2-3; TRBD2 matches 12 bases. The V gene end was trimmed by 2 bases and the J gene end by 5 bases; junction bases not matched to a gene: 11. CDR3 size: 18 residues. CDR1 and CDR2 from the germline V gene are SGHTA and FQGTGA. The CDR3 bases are TGTGCCAGCAGCTTACAAGGGGCTAGCGGGGGGGCCGGAGATACGCAGTATTTT. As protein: CASSLQGASGGAGDTQYF.

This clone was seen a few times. The CDR3 region is CASSSVVVTENQPQHF. DNA of the CDR3: TGTGCCAGCAGTTCTGTAGTCGTAACAGAAAATCAGCCCCAGCATTTT. The V gene is TRBV28, the J gene TRBJ1-5; no definite D call. With 4 bases removed from V and 4 bases from J, the gap between germline ends came to 17 bases. CDR3 length equals 16 residues. Germline V gives CDR1 MDHEN, CDR2 SYDVKM.

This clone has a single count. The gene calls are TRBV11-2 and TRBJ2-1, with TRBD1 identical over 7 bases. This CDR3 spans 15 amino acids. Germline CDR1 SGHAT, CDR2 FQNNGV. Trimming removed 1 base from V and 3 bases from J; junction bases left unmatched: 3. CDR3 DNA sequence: TGTGCCAGCAGCTTAGCGGGACAGAACTACAATGAGCAGTTCTTC. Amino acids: CASSLAGQNYNEQFF.

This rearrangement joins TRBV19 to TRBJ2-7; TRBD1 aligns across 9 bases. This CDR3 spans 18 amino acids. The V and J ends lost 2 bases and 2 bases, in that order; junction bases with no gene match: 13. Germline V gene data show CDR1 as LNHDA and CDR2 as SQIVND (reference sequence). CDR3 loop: CASSIKILDRGSTYEQYF. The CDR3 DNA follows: TGTGCCAGTAGTATAAAAATCCTGGACAGGGGTTCAACCTACGAGCAGTACTTC.

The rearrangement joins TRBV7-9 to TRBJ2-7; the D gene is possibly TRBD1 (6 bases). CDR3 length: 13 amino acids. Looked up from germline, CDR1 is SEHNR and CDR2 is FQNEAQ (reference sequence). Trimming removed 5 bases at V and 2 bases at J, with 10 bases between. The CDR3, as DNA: TGTGCCAGCAGCCGGGACATTACCTACGAGCAGTACTTC. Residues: CASSRDITYEQYF.

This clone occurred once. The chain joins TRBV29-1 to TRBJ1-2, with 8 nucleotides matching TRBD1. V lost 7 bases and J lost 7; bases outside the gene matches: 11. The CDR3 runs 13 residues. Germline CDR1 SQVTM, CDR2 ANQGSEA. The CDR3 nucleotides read TGCAGCGCCGAAATCACCGGACAGGGTGGCTACACCTTC. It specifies CSAEITGQGGYTF.

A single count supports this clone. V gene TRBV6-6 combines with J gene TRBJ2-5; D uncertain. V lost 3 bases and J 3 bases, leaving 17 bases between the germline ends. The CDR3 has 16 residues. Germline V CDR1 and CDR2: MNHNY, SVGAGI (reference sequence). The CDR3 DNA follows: TGTGCCAGCAGTTATGGCCCGAACCTAGGTGAAGAGACCCAGTACTTC. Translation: CASSYGPNLGEETQYF.

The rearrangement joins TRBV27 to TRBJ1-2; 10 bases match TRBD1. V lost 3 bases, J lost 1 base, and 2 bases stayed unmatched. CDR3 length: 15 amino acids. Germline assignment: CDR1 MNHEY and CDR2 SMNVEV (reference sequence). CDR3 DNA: TGTGCCAGCAGTTTGACAGGGGGCGATAACTATGGCTACACCTTC. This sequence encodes CASSLTGGDNYGYTF.

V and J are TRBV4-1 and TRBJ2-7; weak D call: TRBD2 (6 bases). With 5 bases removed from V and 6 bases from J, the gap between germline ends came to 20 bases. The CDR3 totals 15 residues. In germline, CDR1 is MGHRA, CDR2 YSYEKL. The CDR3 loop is CASSRMGGGVGEQYF. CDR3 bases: TGCGCCAGCAGCAGGATGGGAGGTGGGGTGGGCGAGCAGTACTTC.

The CDR3 DNA is TGTGCCAGCAGCGCCGATTTCGGGGGGAGTTACAATGAGCAGTTCTTC. Translation: CASSADFGGSYNEQFF. V usage is TRBV9 and J usage is TRBJ2-1; 7 bases are shared with TRBD2. The trim removed 3 bases at V and 4 bases at J, leaving 10 bases unmatched. Germline-derived CDR1 and CDR2 are SGDLS and YYNGEE. The CDR3 length is 16 residues.

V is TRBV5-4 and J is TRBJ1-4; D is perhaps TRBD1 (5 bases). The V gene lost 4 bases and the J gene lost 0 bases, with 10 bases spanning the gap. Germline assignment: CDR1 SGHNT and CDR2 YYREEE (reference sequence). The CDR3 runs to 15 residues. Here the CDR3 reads CASSSKGSTNEKLFF. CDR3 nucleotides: TGTGCCAGCAGCAGCAAGGGGTCAACTAATGAAAAACTGTTTTTT.